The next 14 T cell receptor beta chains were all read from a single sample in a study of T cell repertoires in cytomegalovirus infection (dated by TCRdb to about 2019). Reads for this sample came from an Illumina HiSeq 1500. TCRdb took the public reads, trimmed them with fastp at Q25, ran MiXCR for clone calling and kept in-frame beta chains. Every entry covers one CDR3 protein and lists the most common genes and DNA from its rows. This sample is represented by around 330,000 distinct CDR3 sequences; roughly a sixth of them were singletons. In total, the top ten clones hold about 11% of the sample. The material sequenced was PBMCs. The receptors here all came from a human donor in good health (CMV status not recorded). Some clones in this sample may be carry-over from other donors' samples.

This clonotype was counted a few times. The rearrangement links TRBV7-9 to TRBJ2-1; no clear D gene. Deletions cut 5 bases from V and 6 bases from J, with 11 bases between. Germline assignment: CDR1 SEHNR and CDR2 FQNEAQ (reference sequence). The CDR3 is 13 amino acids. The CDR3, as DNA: TGTGCCAGCAGCATAGTCCGGTCCAATGAGCAGTTCTTC. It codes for CASSIVRSNEQFF.

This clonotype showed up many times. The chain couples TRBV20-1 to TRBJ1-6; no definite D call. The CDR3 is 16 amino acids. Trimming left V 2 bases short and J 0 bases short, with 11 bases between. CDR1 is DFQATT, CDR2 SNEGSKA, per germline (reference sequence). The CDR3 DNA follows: TGCAGTGCTAGATCCCCCGAGAGCTCCTATAATTCACCCCTCCACTTT. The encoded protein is CSARSPESSYNSPLHF.

This CDR3 reads CASSPWGGGGHNEQFF. The CDR3 coding sequence is TGTGCCAGCAGTCCCTGGGGGGGGGGGGGCCACAATGAGCAGTTCTTC. The chain links TRBV25-1 to TRBJ2-1, with D possibly TRBD2 on 7 matching bases. The CDR3 contains 16 residues. The V end was cut by 5 bases, the J end by 5 bases, with 19 bases between. Germline CDR1 is MGHDK and CDR2 is SYGVNS.

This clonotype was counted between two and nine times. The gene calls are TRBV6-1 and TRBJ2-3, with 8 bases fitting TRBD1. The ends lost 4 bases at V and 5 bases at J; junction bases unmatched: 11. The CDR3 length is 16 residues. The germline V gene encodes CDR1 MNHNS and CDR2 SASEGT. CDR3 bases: TGTGCCAGCAGTGCAGACCCGACAGGGGTAGGAGATACGCAGTATTTT. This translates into CASSADPTGVGDTQYF.

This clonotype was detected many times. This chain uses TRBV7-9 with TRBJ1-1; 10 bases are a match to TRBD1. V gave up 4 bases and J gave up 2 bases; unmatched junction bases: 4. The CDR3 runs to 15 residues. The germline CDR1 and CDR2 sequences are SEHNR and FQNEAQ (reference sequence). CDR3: CASSWDRGANTEAFF. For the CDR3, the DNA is TGTGCCAGCAGCTGGGACAGGGGAGCTAACACTGAAGCTTTCTTT.

The CDR3 coding sequence is TGTGCCACCAGTGACGGTGTCAGGCATGAGCAGTTCTTC. Protein product: CATSDGVRHEQFF. The chain carries TRBV24-1 and TRBJ2-1; D ambiguous. From germline, CDR1 is KGHDR and CDR2 SFDVKD. This CDR3 contains 13 residues. Trimming stripped 4 bases from V and 8 bases from J, with 11 bases between.

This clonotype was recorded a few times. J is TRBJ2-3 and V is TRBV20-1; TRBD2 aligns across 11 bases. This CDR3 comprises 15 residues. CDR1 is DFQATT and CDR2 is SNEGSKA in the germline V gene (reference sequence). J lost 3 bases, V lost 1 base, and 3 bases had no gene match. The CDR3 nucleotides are TGCAGTGCTAGAGCTCCTAGCGGGAGGACAGATACGCAGTATTTT. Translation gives CSARAPSGRTDTQYF.

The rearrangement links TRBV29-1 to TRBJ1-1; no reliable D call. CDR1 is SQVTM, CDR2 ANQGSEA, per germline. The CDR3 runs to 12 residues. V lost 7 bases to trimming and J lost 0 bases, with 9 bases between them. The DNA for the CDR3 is TGCAGCGGTCGACGGCTGAACACTGAAGCTTTCTTT. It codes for CSGRRLNTEAFF.

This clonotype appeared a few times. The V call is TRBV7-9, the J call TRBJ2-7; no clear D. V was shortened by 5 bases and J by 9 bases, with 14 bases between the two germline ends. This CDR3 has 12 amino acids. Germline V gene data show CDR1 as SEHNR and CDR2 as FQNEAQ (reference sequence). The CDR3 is CASSEGLGGQYF. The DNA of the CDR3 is TGTGCCAGCAGCGAAGGGCTCGGTGGGCAGTACTTC.

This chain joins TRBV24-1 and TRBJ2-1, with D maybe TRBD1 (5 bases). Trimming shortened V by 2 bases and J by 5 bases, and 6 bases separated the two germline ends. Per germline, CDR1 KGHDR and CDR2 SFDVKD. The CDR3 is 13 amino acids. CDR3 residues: CATSDWTHNEQFF. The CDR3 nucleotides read TGTGCCACCAGTGATTGGACACACAATGAGCAGTTCTTC.

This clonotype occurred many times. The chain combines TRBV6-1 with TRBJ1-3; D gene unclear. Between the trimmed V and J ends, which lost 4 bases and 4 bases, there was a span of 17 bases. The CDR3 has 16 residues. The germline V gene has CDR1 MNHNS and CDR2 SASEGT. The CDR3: CASSALRSKGGNTIYF. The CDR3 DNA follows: TGTGCCAGCAGTGCCCTAAGAAGTAAGGGAGGAAACACCATATATTTT.

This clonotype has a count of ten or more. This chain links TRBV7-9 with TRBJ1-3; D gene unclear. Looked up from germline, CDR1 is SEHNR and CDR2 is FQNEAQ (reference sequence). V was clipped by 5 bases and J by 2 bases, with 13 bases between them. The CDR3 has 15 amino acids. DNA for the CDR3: TGTGCCAGCAGCCCACGCGGGATCACTGGAAACACCATATATTTT. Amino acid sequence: CASSPRGITGNTIYF.

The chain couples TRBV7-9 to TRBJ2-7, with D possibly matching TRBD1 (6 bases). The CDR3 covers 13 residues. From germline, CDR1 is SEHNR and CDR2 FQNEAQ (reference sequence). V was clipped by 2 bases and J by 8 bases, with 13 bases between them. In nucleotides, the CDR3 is TGTGCCAGCAGCTTACAAGAGAGGGGGAAGCAGTACTTC. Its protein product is CASSLQERGKQYF.

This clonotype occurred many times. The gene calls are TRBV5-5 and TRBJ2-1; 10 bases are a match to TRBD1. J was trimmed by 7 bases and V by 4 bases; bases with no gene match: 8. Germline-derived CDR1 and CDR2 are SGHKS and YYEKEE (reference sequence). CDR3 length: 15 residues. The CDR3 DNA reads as TGTGCCAGCAGCCCCCGGGACAGGGGTTGGAATGAGCAGTTCTTC. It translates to CASSPRDRGWNEQFF.